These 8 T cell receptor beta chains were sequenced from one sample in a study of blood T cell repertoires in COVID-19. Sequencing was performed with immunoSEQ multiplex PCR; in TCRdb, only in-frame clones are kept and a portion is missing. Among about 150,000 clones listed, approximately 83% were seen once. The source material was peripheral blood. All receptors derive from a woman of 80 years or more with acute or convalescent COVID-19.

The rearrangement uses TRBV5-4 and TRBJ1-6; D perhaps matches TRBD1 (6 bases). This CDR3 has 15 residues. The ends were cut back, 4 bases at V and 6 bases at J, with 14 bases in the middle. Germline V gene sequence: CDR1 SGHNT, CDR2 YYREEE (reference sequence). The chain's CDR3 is CASSPGQSINSPLHF. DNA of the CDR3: TGTGCCAGCAGCCCCGGACAGAGTATTAATTCACCCCTCCACTTT.

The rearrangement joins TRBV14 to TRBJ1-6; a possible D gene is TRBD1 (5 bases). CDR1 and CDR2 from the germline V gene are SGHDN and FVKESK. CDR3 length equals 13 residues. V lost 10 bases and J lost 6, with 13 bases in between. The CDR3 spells CATQRQINSPLHF. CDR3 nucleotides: TGTGCCACCCAGCGACAGATTAATTCACCCCTCCACTTT. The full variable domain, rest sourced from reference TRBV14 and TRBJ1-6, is EAGVTQFPSHSVIEKGQTVTLRCDPISGHDNLYWYRRVMGKEIKFLLHFVKESKQDESGMPNNRFLAERTGGTYSTLKVQPAELEDSGVYFCATQRQINSPLHFGNGTRLTVT.

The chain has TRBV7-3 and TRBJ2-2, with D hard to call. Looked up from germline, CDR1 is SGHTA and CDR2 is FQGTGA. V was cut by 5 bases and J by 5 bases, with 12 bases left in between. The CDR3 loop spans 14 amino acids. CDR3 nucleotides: TGTGCCAGCAGCCCTGTTTTTAATACCGGGGAGCTGTTTTTT. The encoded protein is CASSPVFNTGELFF.

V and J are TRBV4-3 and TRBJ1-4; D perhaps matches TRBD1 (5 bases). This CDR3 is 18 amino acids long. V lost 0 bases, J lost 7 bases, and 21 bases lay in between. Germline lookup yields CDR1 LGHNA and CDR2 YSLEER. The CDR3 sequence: CASSQDKHGAGESEKLFF. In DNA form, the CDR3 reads TGCGCCAGCAGCCAAGATAAACATGGGGCAGGCGAGAGTGAAAAACTGTTTTTT.

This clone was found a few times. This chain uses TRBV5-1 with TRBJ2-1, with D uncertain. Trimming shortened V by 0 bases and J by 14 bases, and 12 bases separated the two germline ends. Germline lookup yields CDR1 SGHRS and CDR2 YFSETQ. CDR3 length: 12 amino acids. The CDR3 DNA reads TGCGCCAGCAGCTTGGTGGCCGCCGAGGAGTTCTTC. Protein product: CASSLVAAEEFF.

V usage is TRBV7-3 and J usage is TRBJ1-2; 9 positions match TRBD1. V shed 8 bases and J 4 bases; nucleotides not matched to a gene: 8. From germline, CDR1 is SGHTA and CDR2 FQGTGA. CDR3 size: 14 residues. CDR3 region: CASGTGTGTYGYTF. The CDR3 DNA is TGTGCCAGCGGAACCGGGACAGGGACCTATGGCTACACCTTC. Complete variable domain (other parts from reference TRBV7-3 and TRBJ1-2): GAGVSQTPSNKVTEKGKYVELRCDPISGHTALYWYRQSLGQGPEFLIYFQGTGAADDSGLPNDRFFAVRPEGSVSTLKIQRTERGDSAVYLCASGTGTGTYGYTFGSGTRLTVV.

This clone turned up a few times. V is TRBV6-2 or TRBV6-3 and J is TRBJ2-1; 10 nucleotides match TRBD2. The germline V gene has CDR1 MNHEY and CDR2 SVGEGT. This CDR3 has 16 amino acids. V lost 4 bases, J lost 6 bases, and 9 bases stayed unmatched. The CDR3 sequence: CASSSSGTSVFNEQFF. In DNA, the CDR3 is TGTGCCAGCAGTTCCTCCGGGACTAGCGTATTCAATGAGCAGTTCTTC.

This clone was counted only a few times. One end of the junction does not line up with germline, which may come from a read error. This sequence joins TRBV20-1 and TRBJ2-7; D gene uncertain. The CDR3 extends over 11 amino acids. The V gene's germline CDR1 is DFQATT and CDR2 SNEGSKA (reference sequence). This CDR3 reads CSAREYYEQYF. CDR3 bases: TGCAGTGCTCGAGAGTACTACGAGCAGTACTTC.